The 10 T cell receptor beta chains below all came from one sample that was sequenced in a study of early T cells in non-severe SARS-CoV-2 infection. Using its own MiXCR run on the 5' RACE reads, TCRdb lists one record per CDR3 protein. Of tens of thousands of distinct CDR3 sequences detected, 14% appear once; the ten largest clones hold 3.9%. This material consisted of whole blood, taken at baseline. The source of these receptors is an adult who was a healthcare worker with PCR-confirmed SARS-CoV-2 infection or an uninfected control (not recorded which).

This clonotype was seen ten or more times. The chain links TRBV20-1 to TRBJ1-1; a possible D gene is TRBD1 (6 bases). This CDR3 comprises 14 residues. V lost 6 bases, J lost 1 base, and 15 bases lay in between. Germline lookup yields CDR1 DFQATT and CDR2 SNEGSKA (reference sequence). The CDR3 loop is CSALRGAGNTEAFF. The CDR3 DNA reads as TGCAGTGCACTCAGGGGCGCCGGGAACACTGAAGCTTTCTTT.

The V call is TRBV20-1, the J call TRBJ2-7, with TRBD2 identical over 14 bases. CDR1 and CDR2 (germline): DFQATT, SNEGSKA (reference sequence). The CDR3 runs 14 residues. V lost 6 bases and J lost 3; bases outside the gene matches: 4. The CDR3 DNA sequence: TGCAGTGCCACCGGGACTAGCGGGGGCTACGAGCAGTACTTC. Amino acids: CSATGTSGGYEQYF.

The chain employs TRBV6-6 and TRBJ2-7; 8 nucleotides agree with TRBD1. Germline trimming cut 0 bases from V and 6 bases from J; bases unmatched to any gene: 1. CDR3 length equals 13 residues. The germline V gene encodes CDR1 MNHNY and CDR2 SVGAGI (reference sequence). CDR3 in amino acids: CASSYSGTGEQYF. In nucleotides, the CDR3 is TGTGCCAGCAGTTACTCAGGGACAGGCGAGCAGTACTTC.

This clonotype was observed at least ten times. V gene TRBV5-1 combines with J gene TRBJ1-1, with a weak D call TRBD1 (6 bases). The CDR3 is made up of 13 amino acids. V lost 0 bases to trimming and J lost 9 bases, with 12 bases between them. The germline V gene encodes CDR1 SGHRS and CDR2 YFSETQ. CDR3 protein: CASSLGYRAQAFF. CDR3 bases: TGCGCCAGCAGCTTGGGGTACAGGGCCCAAGCTTTCTTT.

Turning to this clonotype: Compared with germline, one end of the junction differs, possibly owing to a read error. In nucleotides, the CDR3 is TGTACCAGCAAGGGGGGTGAGACCTACGAGCAGTACTTC. Protein: CTSKGGETYEQYF. The chain uses TRBV2 and TRBJ2-7; TRBD1 or TRBD2 may be the D gene (6 bases each). Germline V gives CDR1 SNHLY, CDR2 FYNNEI. This CDR3 region has 13 residues.

The sample holds a few counts of this clonotype. The rearrangement joins TRBV7-9 to TRBJ2-7; 9 nucleotides align to TRBD1. The V gene end was trimmed by 5 bases and the J gene end by 6 bases; junction bases not matched to a gene: 8. There are 14 residues in the CDR3. Germline V gene sequence: CDR1 SEHNR, CDR2 FQNEAQ (reference sequence). The DNA for the CDR3 is TGTGCCAGCAGCCTCCGGGACAGGGACTCCGAGCAGTACTTC. This gives the protein CASSLRDRDSEQYF. The full variable domain, in which reference TRBV7-9 and TRBJ2-7 provide the parts outside the CDR3, is DTGVSQNPRHKITKRGQNVTFRCDPISEHNRLYWYRQTLGQGPEFLTYFQNEAQLEKSRLLSDRFSAERPKGSFSTLEIQRTEQGDSAMYLCASSLRDRDSEQYFGPGTRLTVT.

This clonotype was picked up many times. The V and J genes are TRBV2 and TRBJ1-2; D is perhaps TRBD1 (5 bases). Trimming shortened V by 4 bases and J by 8 bases, and 14 bases separated the two germline ends. CDR1 and CDR2 (germline): SNHLY, FYNNEI. This CDR3 is built from 13 residues. DNA for the CDR3: TGTGCCAGCAGTGTGTTGGAAGGGGACGGCTACACCTTC. Translating gives CASSVLEGDGYTF.

This clonotype was observed at least ten times. V gene TRBV2 combines with J gene TRBJ2-3; 10 bases line up with TRBD1. This CDR3 contains 17 residues. Germline CDR1 is SNHLY and CDR2 is FYNNEI. V shed 0 bases, J shed 2 bases, and the junction held 5 bases outside the gene matches. The CDR3 bases are TGTGCCAGCAGTGAAGCCGAAGGACAGGGGGACACAGATACGCAGTATTTT. The encoded protein is CASSEAEGQGDTDTQYF.

This clonotype was found a few times. This chain links TRBV3-1 with TRBJ2-2; the match to TRBD2 covers 7 bases. The CDR3 loop spans 16 amino acids. Looked up from germline, CDR1 is LGHDT and CDR2 is YNNKEL (reference sequence). After removal of 4 bases from V and 3 bases from J, the junction contained 8 bases not matched to a gene. The CDR3 region has the DNA TGTGCCAGCAGCCCGCTGGCGGGAGACCACACCGGGGAGCTGTTTTTT. This codes for CASSPLAGDHTGELFF. The whole variable domain, filled in from reference TRBV3-1 and TRBJ2-2, reads DTAVSQTPKYLVTQMGNDKSIKCEQNLGHDTMYWYKQDSKKFLKIMFSYNNKELIINETVPNRFSPKSPDKAHLNLHINSLELGDSAVYFCASSPLAGDHTGELFFGEGSRLTVL.

This clonotype was seen a few times. The J gene is TRBJ2-7, the V gene TRBV21-1; TRBD2, the table's D call, lacks a check against the DNA. TRBV21-1 is noted as a pseudogene. CDR3 length: 15 amino acids. The CDR3 loop is CASSKGRTDPYEQYF. CDR3 DNA: TGTGCCAGCAGCAAAGGGAGGACGGACCCCTACGAGCAGTACTTC.